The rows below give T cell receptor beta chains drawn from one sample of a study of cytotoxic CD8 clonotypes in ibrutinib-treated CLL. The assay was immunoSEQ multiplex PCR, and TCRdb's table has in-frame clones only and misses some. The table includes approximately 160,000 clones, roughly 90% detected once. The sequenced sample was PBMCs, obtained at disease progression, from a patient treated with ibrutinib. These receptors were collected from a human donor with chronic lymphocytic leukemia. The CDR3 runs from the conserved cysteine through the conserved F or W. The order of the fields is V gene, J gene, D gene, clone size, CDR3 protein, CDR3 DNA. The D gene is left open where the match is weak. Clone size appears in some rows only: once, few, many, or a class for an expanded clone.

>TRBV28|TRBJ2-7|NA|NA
CASSRDKEGDEQYF
TGTGCCAGCAGTCGTGATAAAGAGGGGGACGAGCAGTACTTC
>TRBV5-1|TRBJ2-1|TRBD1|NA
CASSGGTGSNEQFF
TGCGCCAGCAGCGGGGGGACAGGGAGCAATGAGCAGTTCTTC
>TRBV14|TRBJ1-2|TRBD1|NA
CASSHWDRDRDYGYTF
TGTGCCAGCAGCCATTGGGACCGGGACAGGGACTATGGCTACACCTTC
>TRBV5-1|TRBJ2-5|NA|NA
CASSLVVETQYF
TGCGCCAGCAGCTTGGTTGTAGAGACCCAGTACTTC
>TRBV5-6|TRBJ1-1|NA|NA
CASSFDGGWDMNTEAFF
TGTGCCAGCAGCTTTGATGGGGGCTGGGACATGAACACTGAAGCTTTCTTT
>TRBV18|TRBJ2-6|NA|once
CASSPVGRTGANVLTF
TGTGCCAGCTCACCAGTTGGCCGCACTGGGGCCAACGTCCTGACTTTC
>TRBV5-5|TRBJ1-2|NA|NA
CASSLEAVYAGYTF
TGTGCCAGCAGCTTGGAAGCGGTCTACGCTGGCTACACCTTC
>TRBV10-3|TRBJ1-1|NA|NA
CAISELGNTEAFF
TGTGCCATCAGTGAGTTGGGGAACACTGAAGCTTTCTTT
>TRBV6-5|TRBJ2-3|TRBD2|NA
CASSYGGRGADTQYF
TGTGCCAGCAGTTACGGCGGGAGGGGGGCAGATACGCAGTATTTT
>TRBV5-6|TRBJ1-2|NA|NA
CASSSGHTLALYGYTF
TGTGCCAGCAGCTCTGGACACACACTTGCCCTATATGGCTACACCTTC
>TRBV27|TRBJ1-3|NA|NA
CASSPGTGTIYF
TGTGCCAGCAGCCCCGGGACCGGCACCATATATTTT